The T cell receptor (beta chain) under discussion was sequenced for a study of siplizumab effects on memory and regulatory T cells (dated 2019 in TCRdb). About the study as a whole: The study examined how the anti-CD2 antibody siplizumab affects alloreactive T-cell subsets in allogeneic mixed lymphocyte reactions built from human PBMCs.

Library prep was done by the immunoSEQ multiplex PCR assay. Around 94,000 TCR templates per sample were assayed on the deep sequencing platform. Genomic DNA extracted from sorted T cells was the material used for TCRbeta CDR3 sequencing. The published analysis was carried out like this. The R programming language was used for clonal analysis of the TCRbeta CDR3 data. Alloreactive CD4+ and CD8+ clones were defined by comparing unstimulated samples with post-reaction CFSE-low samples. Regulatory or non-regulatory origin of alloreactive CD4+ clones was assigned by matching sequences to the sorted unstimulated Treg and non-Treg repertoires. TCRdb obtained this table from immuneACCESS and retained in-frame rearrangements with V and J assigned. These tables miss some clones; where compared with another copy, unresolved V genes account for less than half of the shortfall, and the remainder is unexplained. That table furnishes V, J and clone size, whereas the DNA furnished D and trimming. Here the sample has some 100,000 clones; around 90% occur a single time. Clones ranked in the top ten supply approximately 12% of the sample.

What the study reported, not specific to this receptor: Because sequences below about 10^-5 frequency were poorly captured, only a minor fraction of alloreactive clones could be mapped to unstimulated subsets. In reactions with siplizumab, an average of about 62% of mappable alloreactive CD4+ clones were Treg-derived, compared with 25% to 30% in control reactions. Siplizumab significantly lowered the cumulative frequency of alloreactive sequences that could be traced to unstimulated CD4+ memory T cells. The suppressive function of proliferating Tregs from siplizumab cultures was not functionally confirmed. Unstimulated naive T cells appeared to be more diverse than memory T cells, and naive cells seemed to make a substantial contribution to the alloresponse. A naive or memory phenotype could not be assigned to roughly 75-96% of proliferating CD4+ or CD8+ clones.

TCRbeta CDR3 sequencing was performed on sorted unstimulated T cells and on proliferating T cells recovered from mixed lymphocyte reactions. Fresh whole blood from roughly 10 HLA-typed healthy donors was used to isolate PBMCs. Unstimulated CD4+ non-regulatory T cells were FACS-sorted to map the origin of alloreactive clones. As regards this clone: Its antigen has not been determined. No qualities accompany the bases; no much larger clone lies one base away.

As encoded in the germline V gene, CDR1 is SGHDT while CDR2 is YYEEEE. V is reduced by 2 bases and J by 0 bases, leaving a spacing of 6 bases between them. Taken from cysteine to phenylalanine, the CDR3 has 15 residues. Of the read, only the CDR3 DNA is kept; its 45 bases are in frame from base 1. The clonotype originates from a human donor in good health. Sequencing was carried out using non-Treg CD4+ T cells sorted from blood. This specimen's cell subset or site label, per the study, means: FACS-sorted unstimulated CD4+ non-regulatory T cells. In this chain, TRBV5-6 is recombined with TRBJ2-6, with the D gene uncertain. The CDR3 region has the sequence CASSFTGSGANVLTF. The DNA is TGTGCCAGCAGCTTTACGGGCTCTGGGGCCAACGTCCTGACTTTC.